The entry that follows covers one TCR beta chain sequence. Its antigen is not known. Reverse transcribing all isolated RNA meant expressed TCRB transcripts were sequenced. It was found that naive, central memory and regulatory T cell samples averaged roughly 3.5 million reads. Using immunoSEQ multiplex PCR, the repertoire was profiled, and TCRdb retains in-frame clones only, with some absent. The sample includes about 320,000 clones, about 14% seen only once; the top ten take over 5%. Trimming shortened V by 7 bases and J by 7 bases, and 17 bases separated the two germline ends. CDR3 size: 14 residues. CDR1 and CDR2 (germline): MNHEY, SMNVEV (reference sequence). Averaging approximately 0.11 L, one heparinised blood draw was given by each donor. This sample stems from a study of beta chain features in type 1 diabetes. Overall study findings and caveats: Shortening that was moderate but significant affected the TCRB CDR3s of Type 1 diabetes patients in all four CD4+ subsets.

This sequence originates from a man aged 25 to 45 in good health. This chain connects TRBV27 to TRBJ2-1, with D uncertain. The sequenced sample consisted of central memory CD4+ T cells from blood. Written as DNA, the CDR3 is TGTGCCAGCACGCGAGACCCCTTCCGGAATGAGCAGTTCTTC. Encoded protein: CASTRDPFRNEQFF.